The 25 T cell receptor beta chains reported below all come from one sample, sequenced in a study of cytomegalovirus exposure and HLA in healthy donors. PCR was performed using 60 Vbeta and 13 Jbeta primers. Measured with immunoSEQ multiplex PCR; TCRdb has only the in-frame clones, and not every one. The sample records about 150,000 clones, over 60% being singletons. Sequencing was carried out using PBMCs. All receptors derive from a woman aged 60-75 years in good health and CMV-seronegative.

The chain has TRBV28 and TRBJ2-1; tentative D call: TRBD2 (6 bases). Germline loops: CDR1 MDHEN, CDR2 SYDVKM. The CDR3 has 12 amino acids. Trimming cost V 3 bases and J 15 bases, with 15 bases left between them. The CDR3 DNA follows: TGTGCCAGCAGTTTCCTCGGACTACCCTCGTTCTTC. This encodes CASSFLGLPSFF.

V gene TRBV7-8 combines with J gene TRBJ1-3; D not certain. V shed 5 bases and J shed 0 bases, with 14 bases lying between them. The CDR3 is 16 amino acids. Germline V gives CDR1 SGHVS, CDR2 FQNEAQ. The CDR3 nucleotides read TGTGCCAGCAGCCGCCGGGTCCCCAGCTCTGGAAACACCATATATTTT. Translating it yields CASSRRVPSSGNTIYF.

This clone came up a few times. The genes are TRBV5-1 and TRBJ1-4; 10 nucleotides agree with TRBD1. Per the germline V gene, CDR1 is SGHRS and CDR2 is YFSETQ. The CDR3 spans 16 residues. The junction had 11 bases not matched to a gene; V was cut back by 5 bases and J by 7 bases. CDR3 in amino acids: CASSSGRRDRGEKLFF. The CDR3 DNA reads as TGCGCCAGCAGTTCCGGGCGCCGGGACAGGGGTGAAAAACTGTTTTTT.

V and J are TRBV7-2 and TRBJ2-3; possible D gene TRBD2, 6 bases. CDR3 length: 19 residues. Between the trimmed V and J ends, which lost 0 bases and 1 base, there was a span of 20 bases. Germline assignment: CDR1 SGHTA and CDR2 FQGNSA. The DNA for the CDR3 is TGTGCCAGCAGCTTAGCCATTCGTGGGGGGTGGGGTTGCACAGATACGCAGTATTTT. Translated, it gives CASSLAIRGGWGCTDTQYF.

This chain uses TRBV19 with TRBJ1-3; D is perhaps TRBD1 (6 bases). The CDR3 loop spans 13 amino acids. Germline V CDR1 and CDR2: LNHDA, SQIVND (reference sequence). The germline V and J ends were trimmed by 4 bases and 3 bases, with 7 bases remaining between them. CDR3 nucleotides: TGTGCCAGTAGTACAGGGGTTGGAAACACCATATATTTT. Translation gives CASSTGVGNTIYF.

The chain has TRBV18 and TRBJ2-3; tentatively, D is TRBD1 (5 bases). Germline V gives CDR1 KGHSH, CDR2 LQKENI. The V end lost 4 bases, the J end lost 2 bases, and 13 bases lay between the germline ends. CDR3 length: 15 residues. The CDR3 DNA reads TGTGCCAGCTCACAAAACAAGGGGCCCACAGATACGCAGTATTTT. It specifies CASSQNKGPTDTQYF.

The chain employs TRBV28 and TRBJ1-1; D is undetermined. Per the germline V gene, CDR1 is MDHEN and CDR2 is SYDVKM. The CDR3 length is 13 residues. Trimming left V 5 bases short and J 3 bases short, with 10 bases between. DNA for the CDR3: TGTGCCAGCAGTGCCCCTCAGGACACTGAAGCTTTCTTT. Protein sequence: CASSAPQDTEAFF. Together with reference TRBV28 and TRBJ1-1, the CDR3 gives the full variable domain: DVKVTQSSRYLVKRTGEKVFLECVQDMDHENMFWYRQDPGLGLRLIYFSYDVKMKEKGDIPEGYSVSREKKERFSLILESASTNQTSMYLCASSAPQDTEAFFGQGTRLTVV.

This chain links TRBV9 with TRBJ1-2; D ambiguous. Trimming stripped 0 bases from V and 3 bases from J, with 6 bases between. The CDR3 spans 13 residues. Germline V CDR1 and CDR2: SGDLS, YYNGEE. As DNA, the CDR3 is TGTGCCAGCAGCGTAGGGGCAGACTATGGCTACACCTTC. This translates into CASSVGADYGYTF.

This rearrangement joins TRBV27 to TRBJ2-5; the match to TRBD2 covers 9 bases. Germline-derived CDR1 and CDR2 are MNHEY and SMNVEV (reference sequence). V shed 3 bases and J 4 bases; nucleotides not matched to a gene: 9. The CDR3 is made up of 16 amino acids. The CDR3 coding sequence is TGTGCCAGCAGTTTTCTGTCGGCGGGAGGGGCAGAGACCCAGTACTTC. Protein sequence: CASSFLSAGGAETQYF.

V is TRBV11-2 and J is TRBJ1-2; 9 bases fit TRBD1. There are 15 residues in the CDR3. Germline trimming cut 0 bases from V and 8 bases from J; bases unmatched to any gene: 7. Per the germline V gene, CDR1 is SGHAT and CDR2 is FQNNGV. This CDR3 reads CASSLEGGQGQGYTF. The CDR3 bases are TGTGCCAGCAGCTTAGAAGGAGGACAGGGGCAAGGCTACACCTTC.

The chain combines TRBV5-4 with TRBJ2-7, with D maybe TRBD1 (7 bases). Germline V gene data show CDR1 as SGHNT and CDR2 as YYREEE (reference sequence). The CDR3 is 15 residues long. The V end was cut by 4 bases, the J end by 2 bases, with 16 bases between. For the CDR3, the DNA is TGTGCCAGCAGCAGAGACAGGGAGGTCCCCTACGAGCAGTACTTC. Its protein is CASSRDREVPYEQYF.

V usage is TRBV11-3 and J usage is TRBJ2-2; D not certain. This CDR3 is 14 amino acids long. The V end was cut by 5 bases, the J end by 4 bases, with 11 bases between. CDR1 and CDR2 (germline): SGHNT, YENEEA. The CDR3 sequence is CASSATQITGELFF. In DNA, the CDR3 is TGTGCCAGCAGCGCAACGCAGATCACCGGGGAGCTGTTTTTT.

CDR3 bases: TGTGCCAGCAGCCTCTTAGTGAGTGCACAGTACTTC. It translates to CASSLLVSAQYF. V gene TRBV7-9 combines with J gene TRBJ2-5; D unclear. The CDR3 has 12 residues. Germline V CDR1 and CDR2: SEHNR, FQNEAQ (reference sequence). V was trimmed by 5 bases and J by 11 bases, leaving 15 bases between them.

This chain connects TRBV2 to TRBJ2-1; 11 positions agree with TRBD2. The germline CDR1 and CDR2 sequences are SNHLY and FYNNEI. The trim removed 7 bases at V and 7 bases at J, leaving 6 bases unmatched. This CDR3 comprises 14 residues. The CDR3 protein is CASTGTSGWNEQFF. The DNA of the CDR3 is TGTGCCAGCACCGGGACTAGCGGCTGGAATGAGCAGTTCTTC.

This clone showed up just a few times. The chain couples TRBV7-2 to TRBJ2-1; perhaps TRBD1 as D (6 bases). Germline V gene data show CDR1 as SGHTA and CDR2 as FQGNSA. The CDR3 consists of 15 residues. V was cut by 4 bases and J by 6 bases, with 16 bases left in between. The CDR3 DNA sequence: TGTGCCAGCAGCTGGTCGGGACAAACAATCAATGAGCAGTTCTTC. Its protein is CASSWSGQTINEQFF.

The chain links TRBV6-1 to TRBJ2-7; TRBD1 agrees at 10 bases. The CDR3 has 19 amino acids. J was trimmed by 0 bases and V by 3 bases; bases with no gene match: 14. Germline V gene lookup returns CDR1 MNHNS and CDR2 SASEGT. The CDR3 DNA follows: TGTGCCAGCAGTGAGAGGGTAGGGTCCGGGACAGGGGTCTCCTACGAGCAGTACTTC. This encodes CASSERVGSGTGVSYEQYF.

In its sample, this clone was seen a few times. The chain uses TRBV7-2 and TRBJ2-1, with 10 bases matching TRBD2. Losses at the gene ends were 1 base for V and 8 bases for J; bases not matched to a gene: 5. Per germline, CDR1 SGHTA and CDR2 FQGNSA. The CDR3 loop spans 15 amino acids. CDR3 residues: CASSLVSSGSYEQFF. CDR3 nucleotides: TGTGCCAGCAGCTTAGTGTCTAGCGGGAGCTATGAGCAGTTCTTC.

In this sample, this clone turned up many times. The J gene is TRBJ1-1, the V gene TRBV4-1; D might be TRBD1 (5 bases). The CDR3 totals 15 residues. Between the trimmed V and J ends, which lost 0 bases and 6 bases, there was a span of 14 bases. Germline CDR1 MGHRA, CDR2 YSYEKL. This CDR3 is CASSQDLRGLAEAFF. The CDR3, as DNA: TGCGCCAGCAGCCAAGATTTAAGGGGCCTGGCTGAAGCTTTCTTT.

This chain uses TRBV11-3 with TRBJ2-7; D is perhaps TRBD1 (6 bases). The germline V gene encodes CDR1 SGHNT and CDR2 YENEEA. This CDR3 region has 15 residues. Deletions cut 0 bases from V and 3 bases from J, with 12 bases between. In DNA, the CDR3 is TGTGCCAGCAGCTTAGAGGCAGGGGCGGGCTACGAGCAGTACTTC. It encodes CASSLEAGAGYEQYF.

The gene calls are TRBV4-1 and TRBJ2-5, with TRBD2 matching over 10 bases. J was trimmed by 4 bases and V by 2 bases; bases with no gene match: 16. Per the germline V gene, CDR1 is MGHRA and CDR2 is YSYEKL. There are 19 residues in the CDR3. The CDR3 nucleotides are TGCGCCAGCAGCCAATTCCCTAGCGGGAGATCGGATGAACGAGAGACCCAGTACTTC. Protein sequence: CASSQFPSGRSDERETQYF.

This clone was seen more than once but under ten times. The chain couples TRBV12-5 to TRBJ2-5, with D possibly matching TRBD2 (5 bases). Trimming left V 1 base short and J 4 bases short, with 7 bases between. Germline V gene sequence: CDR1 LGHNT, CDR2 FRNRAP. The CDR3 is made up of 13 amino acids. DNA for the CDR3: TGTGCTAGTGGTTTGGGGACTTCAGAGACCCAGTACTTC. Residues: CASGLGTSETQYF.

V is TRBV28 and J is TRBJ2-1; 7 nucleotides line up with TRBD2. Germline CDR1 reads MDHEN; CDR2 reads SYDVKM. CDR3 size: 17 residues. The V gene end was trimmed by 3 bases and the J gene end by 4 bases; junction bases not matched to a gene: 12. CDR3 nucleotides: TGTGCCAGCAGTTTCGGGGTGGGGGGGAGTGCGTACAATGAGCAGTTCTTC. It is translated as CASSFGVGGSAYNEQFF.

This chain uses TRBV7-3 with TRBJ2-2, with TRBD2 matching over 10 bases. The CDR3 covers 17 residues. Germline V gene lookup returns CDR1 SGHTA and CDR2 FQGTGA. With V trimmed by 5 bases and J by 3 bases, 9 bases remained unmatched. The DNA for the CDR3 is TGTGCCAGCAGCCGACGTACTAGCGGGAAGCACACCGGGGAGCTGTTTTTT. Translated: CASSRRTSGKHTGELFF.

CDR3 in amino acids: CAIRVGGLAYNEQFF. The CDR3 DNA follows: TGTGCCATCAGGGTCGGGGGACTAGCCTACAATGAGCAGTTCTTC. The J gene is TRBJ2-1, the V gene TRBV10-3; 8 nucleotides align to TRBD2. The junction had 6 bases not matched to a gene; V was cut back by 6 bases and J by 2 bases. This CDR3 is built from 15 residues. The germline CDR1 and CDR2 sequences are ENHRY and SYGVKD.

This rearrangement joins TRBV2 to TRBJ2-7; 10 bases match TRBD2. V lost 5 bases, J lost 3 bases, and 4 bases stayed unmatched. The CDR3 consists of 14 residues. Looked up from germline, CDR1 is SNHLY and CDR2 is FYNNEI. CDR3 region: CASSPRTSGYEQYF. In DNA form, the CDR3 reads TGTGCCAGCAGTCCCAGGACTAGCGGCTACGAGCAGTACTTC.